A single sample gave rise to the 14 T cell receptor beta chains below, sequenced in a study of blood T cell repertoires in COVID-19. This table comes from immunoSEQ multiplex PCR, and its TCRdb copy is limited to in-frame clones, with some not included. The sample carries 100,000 to 150,000 clones, around 89% recorded once. The sample was peripheral blood. These TCRs come from a man in his sixties with COVID-19, enrolled during active disease.

The chain links TRBV18 to TRBJ2-5; 7 bases map to TRBD2. The CDR3 sequence is 13 residues long. The trim removed 5 bases at V and 5 bases at J, leaving 5 bases unmatched. Germline-derived CDR1 and CDR2 are KGHSH and LQKENI. The CDR3 DNA follows: TGTGCCAGCTCAGAAACAGCGGGGGAGACCCAGTACTTC. Protein product: CASSETAGETQYF. The whole variable domain, remainder taken from reference TRBV18 and TRBJ2-5, is NAGVMQNPRHLVRRRGQEARLRCSPMKGHSHVYWYRQLPEEGLKFMVYLQKENIIDESGMPKERFSAEFPKEGPSILRIQQVVRGDSAAYFCASSETAGETQYFGPGTRLLVL.

The genes are TRBV6-5 and TRBJ1-4; D may be TRBD1 (5 bases). Between the trimmed V and J ends, which lost 11 bases and 3 bases, there was a span of 16 bases. The CDR3 covers 14 residues. CDR1 and CDR2 from the germline V gene are MNHEY and SVGAGI. The CDR3 bases are TGTGCCGAACTGGGGGGTAGGGCTAATGAAAAACTGTTTTTT. This sequence encodes CAELGGRANEKLFF.

CDR3: CASSQDLANYGYTF. CDR3 sequence (DNA): TGCGCCAGCAGCCAAGATTTAGCGAACTATGGCTACACCTTC. V is TRBV4-3 and J is TRBJ1-2; no reliable D call. The germline gives CDR1 LGHNA, CDR2 YSLEER. The V end lost 0 bases, the J end lost 2 bases, and 7 bases lay between the germline ends. This CDR3 spans 14 amino acids.

The rearrangement uses TRBV30 and TRBJ1-5; the match to TRBD1 covers 7 bases. The V gene's germline CDR1 is GTSNPN and CDR2 SVGIG (reference sequence). The CDR3 extends over 13 amino acids. The V gene end was trimmed by 2 bases and the J gene end by 7 bases; junction bases not matched to a gene: 5. CDR3 region: CAWSLQGRQPQHF. The DNA for the CDR3 is TGTGCCTGGAGTCTACAGGGGAGACAGCCCCAGCATTTT.

CDR3 protein: CATSGGGYRNEQFF. CDR3 DNA sequence: TGTGCCACCAGTGGCGGGGGGTACCGCAATGAGCAGTTCTTC. The J gene is TRBJ2-1, the V gene TRBV24-1; TRBD2 matches 8 bases. Germline CDR1 KGHDR, CDR2 SFDVKD. V lost 5 bases and J lost 6; bases outside the gene matches: 5. The CDR3 totals 14 residues.

In its sample, this clone was seen once. J is TRBJ1-5 and V is TRBV7-9; D unresolved. CDR1 and CDR2 from the germline V gene are SEHNR and FQNEAQ (reference sequence). The germline V and J ends were trimmed by 7 bases and 4 bases, with 8 bases remaining between them. This CDR3 is 12 amino acids long. The CDR3 sequence is CASTQLNQPQHF. CDR3 nucleotide sequence: TGTGCCAGCACGCAACTTAATCAGCCCCAGCATTTT.

The chain carries TRBV20-1 and TRBJ1-5, with 9 positions matching TRBD1. V shed 3 bases and J 4 bases; nucleotides not matched to a gene: 7. CDR1 is DFQATT and CDR2 is SNEGSKA in the germline V gene (reference sequence). The CDR3 spans 15 residues. CDR3: CSASGQGWGNQPQHF. DNA of the CDR3: TGCAGTGCTAGTGGACAGGGGTGGGGTAATCAGCCCCAGCATTTT.

The chain links TRBV5-6 to TRBJ1-2, with D perhaps TRBD1 (5 bases). This CDR3 is built from 15 residues. The germline gives CDR1 SGHDT, CDR2 YYEEEE. V was cut by 0 bases and J by 6 bases, with 15 bases left in between. In DNA form, the CDR3 reads TGTGCCAGCAGCTTGGCCCCGCAGGGAATGGATGGCTACACCTTC. The encoded protein is CASSLAPQGMDGYTF.

The J gene is TRBJ1-1, the V gene TRBV5-5, with 9 nucleotides matching TRBD1. Germline V gene lookup returns CDR1 SGHKS and CDR2 YYEKEE (reference sequence). V shed 3 bases, J shed 0 bases, and the junction held 15 bases outside the gene matches. This CDR3 contains 19 residues. The CDR3 nucleotides are TGTGCCAGCAGCTCCCCGACAGGGGGGACTTCGGGCGTGAACACTGAAGCTTTCTTT. This sequence encodes CASSSPTGGTSGVNTEAFF. Drawing the rest from reference TRBV5-5 and TRBJ1-1, the complete variable domain is DAGVTQSPTHLIKTRGQQVTLRCSPISGHKSVSWYQQVLGQGPQFIFQYYEKEERGRGNFPDRFSARQFPNYSSELNVNALLLGDSALYLCASSSPTGGTSGVNTEAFFGQGTRLTVV.

The V call is TRBV4-2, the J call TRBJ2-3; D gene ambiguous. The CDR3 totals 16 residues. V was pared by 2 bases and J by 4 bases, with 16 bases between. Looked up from germline, CDR1 is LGHNA and CDR2 is YNFKEQ. CDR3: CASSQSVPGSADTQYF. CDR3 bases: TGTGCCAGCAGCCAATCGGTGCCTGGTTCCGCAGATACGCAGTATTTT.

This sequence joins TRBV7-8 and TRBJ2-5; 7 nucleotides match TRBD2. Germline-derived CDR1 and CDR2 are SGHVS and FQNEAQ. The CDR3 consists of 13 residues. After removal of 5 bases from V and 6 bases from J, the junction contained 6 bases not matched to a gene. The CDR3 region is CASSRPGGKTQYF. In DNA, the CDR3 is TGTGCCAGCAGCCGACCGGGGGGAAAGACCCAGTACTTC.

This chain connects TRBV9 to TRBJ2-7; 13 bases fit TRBD2. In germline, CDR1 is SGDLS, CDR2 YYNGEE. CDR3 size: 14 residues. Trimming removed 4 bases from V and 6 bases from J; junction bases left unmatched: 4. The CDR3 reads CASSPTSGGSEQYF. The DNA for the CDR3 is TGTGCCAGCAGCCCGACTAGCGGGGGGAGCGAGCAGTACTTC.

The chain carries TRBV12-3 or TRBV12-4 and TRBJ1-1; 9 nucleotides agree with TRBD1. With V trimmed by 5 bases and J by 10 bases, 8 bases remained unmatched. The CDR3 totals 13 residues. The CDR3: CASSTGQGILAFF. For the CDR3, the DNA is TGTGCCAGCAGTACCGGACAGGGGATTTTAGCTTTCTTT.

This clone was found once. The chain combines TRBV2 with TRBJ1-2; 8 nucleotides agree with TRBD1. V lost 8 bases to trimming and J lost 6 bases; unmatched junction nucleotides: 11. Germline V gene sequence: CDR1 SNHLY, CDR2 FYNNEI. The CDR3 consists of 14 residues. The CDR3 here is CASHDQGAVHGYTF. The DNA for the CDR3 is TGTGCCAGCCATGACCAGGGGGCTGTACATGGCTACACCTTC.